The next 13 T cell receptor beta chains were all read from a single sample in a study of shared clonotypes between healthy human individuals (dated by TCRdb to about 2020). The protocol used for the library was the immunoSEQ multiplex PCR assay. TCRdb limited this immuneACCESS table to in-frame rearrangements with V and J called. A share of clones is missing; checked studies link under half to unresolved V genes, and the rest is unexplained. The sample records over 2 million clones, about nine tenths of which are singletons. 0.3% to 0.45% of the sample is held by the ten biggest clonotypes. Specimen: naive CD4+ T cells from PBMCs. Taken with the paper, the label for cell subset or site translates to: CD45RA+ positively selected. The receptor set was obtained from a man aged 18 to 35 in good health. Some clones in this sample may be carry-over from other donors' samples.

The chain uses TRBV30 and TRBJ2-2; 8 bases agree with TRBD1. V shed 2 bases and J 9 bases; nucleotides not matched to a gene: 11. This CDR3 is 15 amino acids long. Germline V lookup: CDR1 GTSNPN, CDR2 SVGIG (reference sequence). The CDR3 sequence is CAWSPPDRVGRELFF. The CDR3 bases are TGTGCCTGGAGTCCACCGGACAGGGTTGGGAGGGAGCTGTTTTTT.

The chain recombines TRBV28 with TRBJ1-2; D may be TRBD1 (6 bases). V gave up 2 bases and J gave up 5 bases, with 12 bases separating them. Germline CDR1 and CDR2: MDHEN and SYDVKM. This CDR3 contains 14 residues. The CDR3 here is CASSLRGRGYGYTF. CDR3 nucleotide sequence: TGTGCCAGCAGTTTACGAGGCAGGGGATATGGCTACACCTTC.

The chain joins TRBV13 to TRBJ2-2; 7 nucleotides match TRBD1. The germline V gene has CDR1 PRHDT and CDR2 FYEKMQ (reference sequence). The CDR3 has 13 amino acids. J was trimmed by 8 bases and V by 4 bases; bases with no gene match: 4. CDR3 residues: CASSSDRLGELFF. The CDR3 nucleotides are TGTGCCAGCAGCTCGGACAGGTTAGGGGAGCTGTTTTTT.

V usage is TRBV14 and J usage is TRBJ1-1, with D tentatively TRBD1 (6 bases). The V gene lost 4 bases and the J gene lost 6 bases, with 15 bases spanning the gap. The CDR3 runs 14 residues. Germline values: CDR1 SGHDN, CDR2 FVKESK. The CDR3 sequence: CASSRGGAGAEAFF. CDR3 nucleotide sequence: TGTGCCAGCAGCCGAGGGGGGGCGGGAGCTGAAGCTTTCTTT.

The genes are TRBV7-9 and TRBJ2-3; TRBD1 or TRBD2 may be the D gene (5 bases each). This CDR3 is built from 15 residues. Germline CDR1 reads SEHNR; CDR2 reads FQNEAQ (reference sequence). The germline V and J ends were trimmed by 5 bases and 2 bases, with 14 bases remaining between them. CDR3: CASSPGAVNTDTQYF. Here the CDR3 DNA reads TGTGCCAGCAGCCCCGGGGCAGTAAACACAGATACGCAGTATTTT. The complete variable domain, with remaining parts taken from reference TRBV7-9 and TRBJ2-3, reads DTGVSQNPRHKITKRGQNVTFRCDPISEHNRLYWYRQTLGQGPEFLTYFQNEAQLEKSRLLSDRFSAERPKGSFSTLEIQRTEQGDSAMYLCASSPGAVNTDTQYFGPGTRLTVL.

This chain uses TRBV5-1 with TRBJ2-3; 7 bases are a match to TRBD2. The CDR3 consists of 14 residues. CDR1 and CDR2 (germline): SGHRS, YFSETQ. V lost 2 bases, J lost 3 bases, and 3 bases stayed unmatched. Written as DNA, the CDR3 is TGCGCCAGCAGCTTACCAGCGGGGACAGATACGCAGTATTTT. It codes for CASSLPAGTDTQYF.

This sequence joins TRBV6-5 and TRBJ2-7; unclear D gene. Germline CDR1 reads MNHEY; CDR2 reads SVGAGI. The V end was cut by 5 bases, the J end by 2 bases, with 10 bases between. The length of the CDR3 is 13 residues. DNA of the CDR3: TGTGCCAGCAGTACCCAGAGGCCCTACGAGCAGTACTTC. It encodes CASSTQRPYEQYF.

This chain connects TRBV7-2 to TRBJ2-1, with 10 bases identical to TRBD2. The CDR3 totals 16 residues. Germline values: CDR1 SGHTA, CDR2 FQGNSA. The V and J ends lost 3 bases and 5 bases, in that order; junction bases with no gene match: 7. The CDR3, as DNA: TGTGCCAGCAGCTTGACCGGGACTAGCGCGCACAATGAGCAGTTCTTC. As protein: CASSLTGTSAHNEQFF.

The sample holds one count of this clone. The chain carries TRBV5-1 and TRBJ2-5; TRBD1 matches at 9 bases. V dropped 0 bases and J dropped 5; count of bases not matched to a gene: 8. Germline lookup yields CDR1 SGHRS and CDR2 YFSETQ. The CDR3 is 16 amino acids. The CDR3: CASSLGYDRGVETQYF. The CDR3 nucleotides are TGCGCCAGCAGCTTGGGGTATGACAGGGGGGTGGAGACCCAGTACTTC.

V and J are TRBV19 and TRBJ1-5; D gene uncertain. V lost 4 bases, J lost 0 bases, and 7 bases lay in between. Germline V gives CDR1 LNHDA, CDR2 SQIVND (reference sequence). The CDR3 is made up of 14 amino acids. As DNA, the CDR3 is TGTGCCAGTAGTAGCAGGTATAGCAATCAGCCCCAGCATTTT. This translates into CASSSRYSNQPQHF.

This rearrangement joins TRBV19 to TRBJ2-3; perhaps TRBD2 as D (6 bases). CDR1 is LNHDA and CDR2 is SQIVND in the germline V gene (reference sequence). The CDR3 contains 14 residues. V shed 3 bases and J shed 6 bases, with 13 bases lying between them. CDR3 coding DNA: TGTGCCAGTAGTATTTCGGGGGAAGGCGATACGCAGTATTTT. It yields the protein CASSISGEGDTQYF.

About this clone: Mismatch with germline at one junction end may stem from a read error. In nucleotides, the CDR3 is TGTGCCAGCAGGCGACTAGCGGGAGACTCCCACGAGCAGTACTTC. Translated, it gives CASRRLAGDSHEQYF. The chain employs TRBV28 and TRBJ2-7; TRBD2 aligns across 12 bases. CDR3 length: 15 amino acids. Germline lookup yields CDR1 MDHEN and CDR2 SYDVKM.

The rearrangement joins TRBV21-1 to TRBJ2-7; the table's D call, TRBD2, was not checked against the DNA. TRBV21-1 is a known pseudogene. This CDR3 region has 15 residues. CDR3 sequence: CASSKKLAGSYEQYF. The CDR3 DNA is TGTGCCAGCAGCAAAAAACTAGCGGGGAGCTACGAGCAGTACTTC.